This T cell receptor (beta chain) was identified during a study of control samples from healthy donors and cancer patients. The V gene's germline CDR1 is MDHEN and CDR2 SYDVKM. V shed 2 bases, J shed 5 bases, and the junction held 10 bases outside the gene matches. The CDR3 has 17 residues. Sequenced by immunoSEQ multiplex PCR; TCRdb stores in-frame clones only, minus some. The sample shows 120,000 or so clones, roughly 92% of them seen only once. The sample consisted of blood. This TCR derives from a woman aged 18-29 years in good health. J is TRBJ2-2 and V is TRBV28; the match to TRBD1 covers 8 bases. Written as DNA, the CDR3 is TGTGCCAGCAGTTTACCCCTTCAGGGGGCCTCTACCGGGGAGCTGTTTTTT. Translation gives CASSLPLQGASTGELFF.